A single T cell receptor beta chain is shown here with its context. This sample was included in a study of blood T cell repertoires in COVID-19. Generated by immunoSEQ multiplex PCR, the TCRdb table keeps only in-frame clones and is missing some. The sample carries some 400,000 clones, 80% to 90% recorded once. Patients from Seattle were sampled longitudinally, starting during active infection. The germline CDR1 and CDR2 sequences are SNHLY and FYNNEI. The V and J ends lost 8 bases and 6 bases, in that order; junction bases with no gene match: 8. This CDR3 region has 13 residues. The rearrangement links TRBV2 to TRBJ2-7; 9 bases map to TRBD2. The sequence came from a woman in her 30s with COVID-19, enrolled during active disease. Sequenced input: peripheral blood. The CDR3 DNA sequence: TGTGCCAGCGGTGGGACTAGCATATCCGAGCAGTACTTC. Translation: CASGGTSISEQYF.